Following are 27 T cell receptor beta chains from one sample sequenced in a study of blood T cell repertoires in COVID-19. Sequenced by immunoSEQ multiplex PCR; TCRdb stores in-frame clones only, minus some. The table includes a few hundred thousand clones, approximately 84% detected once. The specimen sequenced was peripheral blood. Every receptor here comes from a man aged 45-60 years with acute or convalescent COVID-19.

The V call is TRBV10-1, the J call TRBJ1-3; possible D gene TRBD1, 5 bases. Trimming stripped 7 bases from V and 0 bases from J, with 7 bases between. CDR3 length: 13 residues. CDR1 and CDR2 (germline): WNHNN, SYGVQD (reference sequence). The CDR3 is CASKDNSGNTIYF. CDR3 nucleotide sequence: TGCGCCAGCAAGGACAACTCTGGAAACACCATATATTTT.

The chain couples TRBV11-3 to TRBJ2-1; possibly TRBD2 for D (6 bases). Per germline, CDR1 SGHNT and CDR2 YENEEA. The CDR3 has 15 residues. Trimming removed 5 bases from V and 3 bases from J, with 14 bases in between. CDR3 DNA: TGTGCCAGCAGCGAAGGAGGGGAGTACTACAATGAGCAGTTCTTC. Amino acid sequence: CASSEGGEYYNEQFF.

The chain carries TRBV5-1 and TRBJ2-7; TRBD2 is a possible D gene (6 bases). The length of the CDR3 is 16 residues. V shed 3 bases and J shed 0 bases, with 16 bases lying between them. CDR1 SGHRS and CDR2 YFSETQ come from the germline V gene. CDR3 sequence (DNA): TGCGCCAGCAGCTGGGGGGATTTGACAGCCTCCTACGAGCAGTACTTC. This gives the protein CASSWGDLTASYEQYF.

This chain uses TRBV7-8 with TRBJ2-7, with 12 positions matching TRBD2. V shed 2 bases and J 0 bases; nucleotides not matched to a gene: 5. Per germline, CDR1 SGHVS and CDR2 FQNEAQ. There are 17 residues in the CDR3. CDR3 sequence: CASSLSLAGGPSYEQYF. The CDR3 nucleotides read TGTGCCAGCAGCTTATCACTAGCGGGGGGTCCCTCCTACGAGCAGTACTTC.

The chain recombines TRBV5-1 with TRBJ1-5; 9 positions agree with TRBD1. V was clipped by 0 bases and J by 4 bases; unmatched bases: 5. CDR1 and CDR2 (germline): SGHRS, YFSETQ. CDR3 length equals 16 residues. CDR3 DNA: TGCGCCAGCAGCTTGGATGGGACAGGGAGAAATCAGCCCCAGCATTTT. It yields the protein CASSLDGTGRNQPQHF.

This clone has just one count. V is TRBV7-9 and J is TRBJ1-1, with D perhaps TRBD1 (6 bases). Germline V lookup: CDR1 SEHNR, CDR2 FQNEAQ (reference sequence). This CDR3 has 12 amino acids. For the CDR3, the DNA is TGTGTCGTGGGGGCCGGGAACACTGAAGCTTTCTTT. Protein: CVVGAGNTEAFF.

The chain uses TRBV28 and TRBJ1-1, with 8 nucleotides matching TRBD1. CDR1 and CDR2 from the germline V gene are MDHEN and SYDVKM. The CDR3 is 13 residues long. The V and J ends lost 6 bases and 4 bases, in that order; junction bases with no gene match: 4. CDR3 nucleotides: TGTGCCAGCAGAAGAACAGGGGGCACTGAAGCTTTCTTT. This gives the protein CASRRTGGTEAFF.

This sequence joins TRBV7-9 and TRBJ1-6, with D possibly matching TRBD1 (6 bases). The V end lost 6 bases, the J end lost 5 bases, and 23 bases lay between the germline ends. The germline gives CDR1 SEHNR, CDR2 FQNEAQ (reference sequence). The CDR3 has 18 residues. The CDR3 DNA follows: TGTGCCAGCAGGCCAGGGGTAGGTCATTTGTGGAATAATTCACCCCTCCACTTT. It specifies CASRPGVGHLWNNSPLHF.

The chain has TRBV7-2 and TRBJ2-7; no clear D. The CDR3 extends over 15 amino acids. The V and J ends lost 2 bases and 0 bases respectively, with 11 bases between them. The germline V gene encodes CDR1 SGHTA and CDR2 FQGNSA. CDR3 region: CASSLTARTSYEQYF. DNA of the CDR3: TGTGCCAGCAGCTTAACAGCCAGAACCTCCTACGAGCAGTACTTC.

The chain uses TRBV6-6 and TRBJ2-1; TRBD1 is a possible D gene (6 bases). Trimming shortened V by 6 bases and J by 6 bases, and 18 bases separated the two germline ends. This CDR3 has 15 residues. The germline V gene encodes CDR1 MNHNY and CDR2 SVGAGI (reference sequence). The CDR3 loop is CASRSPGQGTNEQFF. The CDR3 nucleotides are TGTGCCAGCAGATCACCGGGACAAGGAACCAATGAGCAGTTCTTC.

The chain has TRBV2 and TRBJ2-2; a weak D match, TRBD1 (6 bases). Germline V gene data show CDR1 as SNHLY and CDR2 as FYNNEI. The CDR3 contains 18 residues. The V and J ends lost 8 bases and 3 bases respectively, with 25 bases between them. The CDR3 DNA follows: TGTGCCAGCCTGGGGAACACAGGGTTCAGGGGATACACCGGGGAGCTGTTTTTT. It specifies CASLGNTGFRGYTGELFF.

J is TRBJ1-6 and V is TRBV18, with 8 bases fitting TRBD1. The V and J ends lost 6 bases and 8 bases, in that order; junction bases with no gene match: 6. Germline CDR1 and CDR2: KGHSH and LQKENI. CDR3 length: 14 residues. This CDR3 reads CASSPQTGDSPLHF. DNA of the CDR3: TGTGCCAGCTCCCCGCAGACAGGGGATTCACCCCTCCACTTT. The complete variable domain, with remaining parts taken from reference TRBV18 and TRBJ1-6, reads NAGVMQNPRHLVRRRGQEARLRCSPMKGHSHVYWYRQLPEEGLKFMVYLQKENIIDESGMPKERFSAEFPKEGPSILRIQQVVRGDSAAYFCASSPQTGDSPLHFGNGTRLTVT.

V and J are TRBV7-9 and TRBJ1-4, with a possible D match to TRBD1 (5 bases). Germline lookup yields CDR1 SEHNR and CDR2 FQNEAQ (reference sequence). V gave up 7 bases and J gave up 7 bases, with 10 bases separating them. CDR3 size: 12 residues. CDR3 nucleotides: TGTGCCAGCAATGGCGGGGGTGAAAAACTGTTTTTT. It is translated as CASNGGGEKLFF.

J is TRBJ1-1 and V is TRBV19, with 8 bases identical to TRBD1. The germline CDR1 and CDR2 sequences are LNHDA and SQIVND (reference sequence). This CDR3 has 16 amino acids. V was clipped by 5 bases and J by 1 base; unmatched bases: 9. In DNA, the CDR3 is TGTGCCAGTAGTTACCTAGGGGGACAGGAGAACACTGAAGCTTTCTTT. Translation gives CASSYLGGQENTEAFF.

This clone has a single count. The V and J genes are TRBV7-9 and TRBJ2-7, with D maybe TRBD1 (7 bases). Germline CDR1 and CDR2: SEHNR and FQNEAQ (reference sequence). Trimming removed 8 bases from V and 7 bases from J, with 15 bases in between. The CDR3 is 12 residues long. The CDR3 sequence: CASGQTGREQYF. DNA of the CDR3: TGTGCCAGCGGACAGACAGGGAGGGAGCAGTACTTC.

The V and J genes are TRBV2 and TRBJ1-5; D call uncertain. This CDR3 comprises 13 residues. Trimming stripped 3 bases from V and 7 bases from J, with 10 bases between. Germline values: CDR1 SNHLY, CDR2 FYNNEI. CDR3 loop: CASSDLVAQPQHF. In nucleotides, the CDR3 is TGTGCCAGCAGTGATTTGGTTGCGCAGCCCCAGCATTTT.

The rearrangement links TRBV2 to TRBJ1-4; 7 bases are a match to TRBD1. The CDR3 extends over 15 amino acids. J gave up 8 bases and V 3 bases, and 9 bases lay outside the gene matches. Germline values: CDR1 SNHLY, CDR2 FYNNEI. The CDR3, as DNA: TGTGCCAGCAGTGATATACAGGGGTTTTTGGAAAAACTGTTTTTT. Encoded protein: CASSDIQGFLEKLFF.

V is TRBV3-1 (or the pseudogene TRBV3-2) and J is TRBJ1-6; D possibly corresponds to TRBD1 (5 bases). The CDR3 runs 16 residues. Germline V CDR1 and CDR2: LGHDT, YNNKEL (reference sequence). Trimming took 1 base from V and 8 from J, leaving 15 bases between them. In DNA form, the CDR3 reads TGTGCCAGCAGCCAAGTAATCCCGCTCAGGGATTCACCCCTCCACTTT. Translating it yields CASSQVIPLRDSPLHF.

Regarding this clone: Other DNA sequences in this sample translate to the same CDR3. The chain uses TRBV5-1 and TRBJ1-1, with TRBD1 matching over 8 bases. The CDR3 sequence is 14 residues long. Trimming removed 4 bases from V and 2 bases from J; junction bases left unmatched: 4. The germline V gene has CDR1 SGHRS and CDR2 YFSETQ. The CDR3 spells CASSPDRVNTEAFF. The CDR3 nucleotides are TGCGCCAGCAGCCCGGACAGGGTAAACACTGAAGCTTTCTTT.

The chain is built from TRBV2 and TRBJ1-2, with TRBD1 as a possible D gene (5 bases). CDR1 and CDR2 (germline): SNHLY, FYNNEI. The V gene lost 6 bases and the J gene lost 4 bases, with 9 bases spanning the gap. This CDR3 spans 12 amino acids. The CDR3, as DNA: TGTGCCAGCAGGCAGGGAGGCTATGGCTACACCTTC. This translates into CASRQGGYGYTF. Supplemented by reference TRBV2 and TRBJ1-2, the full variable domain reads EPEVTQTPSHQVTQMGQEVILRCVPISNHLYFYWYRQILGQKVEFLVSFYNNEISEKSEIFDDQFSVERPDGSNFTLKIRSTKLEDSAMYFCASRQGGYGYTFGSGTRLTVV.

CDR3 sequence reads: CATVPGGTDTQYF. Written as DNA, the CDR3 is TGTGCCACAGTTCCGGGGGGCACAGATACGCAGTATTTT. The rearrangement links TRBV6-1 to TRBJ2-3; tentatively, D is TRBD2 (6 bases). Per germline, CDR1 MNHNS and CDR2 SASEGT. Trimming took off 10 bases at V and 1 base at J, with 12 bases between the two ends. The CDR3 consists of 13 residues.

The rearrangement joins TRBV2 to TRBJ1-5; D not resolved. V lost 6 bases and J lost 5, with 11 bases in between. Per the germline V gene, CDR1 is SNHLY and CDR2 is FYNNEI. The length of the CDR3 is 13 residues. As DNA, the CDR3 is TGTGCCAGCAGGCGGGGAGGCTATCAGCCCCAGCATTTT. Its protein is CASRRGGYQPQHF. Filled out from reference TRBV2 and TRBJ1-5, the complete variable domain reads EPEVTQTPSHQVTQMGQEVILRCVPISNHLYFYWYRQILGQKVEFLVSFYNNEISEKSEIFDDQFSVERPDGSNFTLKIRSTKLEDSAMYFCASRRGGYQPQHFGDGTRLSIL.

V is TRBV7-3 and J is TRBJ2-5, with TRBD1 identical over 7 bases. The CDR3 sequence is 14 residues long. Germline V gene data show CDR1 as SGHTA and CDR2 as FQGTGA. V lost 4 bases, J lost 2 bases, and 4 bases stayed unmatched. CDR3 protein: CASSSGQPQETQYF. DNA for the CDR3: TGTGCCAGCAGCTCGGGACAGCCTCAAGAGACCCAGTACTTC.

The chain employs TRBV7-8 and TRBJ1-2; maybe TRBD1 (5 bases). Trimming shortened V by 1 base and J by 4 bases, and 13 bases separated the two germline ends. CDR1 and CDR2 (germline): SGHVS, FQNEAQ. There are 15 residues in the CDR3. Written as DNA, the CDR3 is TGTGCCAGCAGCTTAGGGAGGGGATTAGGCTATGGCTACACCTTC. The encoded protein is CASSLGRGLGYGYTF.

V gene TRBV19 combines with J gene TRBJ2-5; perhaps TRBD1 as D (6 bases). CDR3 length: 13 amino acids. V was pared by 5 bases and J by 3 bases, with 10 bases between. Germline CDR1 LNHDA, CDR2 SQIVND (reference sequence). The CDR3 DNA sequence: TGTGCCAGTAGTGTCAACAGGGAAGAGACCCAGTACTTC. It yields the protein CASSVNREETQYF.

Details on this clone: The junction does not match germline at one end; this may be a read error. The J gene is TRBJ2-5, the V gene TRBV7-8; 9 bases align to TRBD2. Germline CDR1 and CDR2: SGHVS and FQNEAQ. The CDR3 has 13 residues. Written as DNA, the CDR3 is TGTGCCAGCAGCCTAGCGGGGCGGGAGACCCAGTACTTC. Amino acids: CASSLAGRETQYF.

V and J are TRBV5-1 and TRBJ2-1, with 7 bases identical to TRBD2. V dropped 0 bases and J dropped 10; count of bases not matched to a gene: 16. The CDR3 has 17 residues. The germline V gene encodes CDR1 SGHRS and CDR2 YFSETQ. The DNA of the CDR3 is TGCGCCAGCAGCTTGGGTTTGGGGACTAAAGGGGCGGGAGAGCAGTTCTTC. Translated: CASSLGLGTKGAGEQFF.